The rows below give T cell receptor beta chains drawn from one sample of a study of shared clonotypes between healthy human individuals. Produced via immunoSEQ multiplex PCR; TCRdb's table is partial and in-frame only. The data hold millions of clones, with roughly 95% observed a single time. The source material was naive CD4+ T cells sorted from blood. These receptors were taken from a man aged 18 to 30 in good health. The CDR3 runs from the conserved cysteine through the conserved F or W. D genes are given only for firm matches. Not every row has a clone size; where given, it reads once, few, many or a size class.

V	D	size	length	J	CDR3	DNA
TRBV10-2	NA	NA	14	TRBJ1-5	CASSEGVSNQPQHF	TGCGCCAGCAGTGAAGGGGTTAGCAATCAGCCCCAGCATTTT
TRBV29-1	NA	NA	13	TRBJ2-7	CSVVGKSSYEQYF	TGCAGCGTAGTTGGCAAGAGCTCCTACGAGCAGTACTTC
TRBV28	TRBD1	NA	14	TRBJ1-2	CASSFVTGHYGYTF	TGTGCCAGCAGTTTCGTGACAGGGCACTATGGCTACACCTTC
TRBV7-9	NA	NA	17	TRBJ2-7	CASSLMESPAYNYEQYF	TGTGCCAGCAGCTTAATGGAAAGCCCCGCCTATAACTACGAGCAGTACTTC
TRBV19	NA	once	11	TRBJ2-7	CASKGAYEQYF	TGTGCCAGTAAAGGGGCCTACGAGCAGTACTTC
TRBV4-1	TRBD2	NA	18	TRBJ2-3	CASSQDRERGGRTDTQYF	TGCGCCAGCAGCCAAGATCGGGAGCGGGGGGGGAGGACAGATACGCAGTATTTT
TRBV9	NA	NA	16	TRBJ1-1	CASSPRGATPNTEAFF	TGTGCCAGCAGCCCACGGGGGGCTACCCCGAACACTGAAGCTTTCTTT
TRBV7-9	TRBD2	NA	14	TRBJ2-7	CASSQGLAGAVQYF	TGTGCCAGCAGCCAGGGGCTAGCGGGAGCGGTGCAGTACTTC
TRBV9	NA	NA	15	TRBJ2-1	CASAVAGLSYNEQFF	TGTGCCAGCGCTGTGGCTGGTCTGTCCTACAATGAGCAGTTCTTC
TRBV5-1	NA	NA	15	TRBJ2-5	CASSLAIPARETQYF	TGCGCCAGCAGCTTGGCCATTCCGGCCCGAGAGACCCAGTACTTC
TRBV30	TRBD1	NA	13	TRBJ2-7	CAWSTGGYYEQYF	TGTGCCTGGAGCACAGGGGGCTACTACGAGCAGTACTTC
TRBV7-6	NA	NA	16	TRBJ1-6	CASSLGSTRDNSPLHF	TGTGCCAGCAGCTTAGGAAGTACGCGGGATAATTCACCCCTCCACTTT
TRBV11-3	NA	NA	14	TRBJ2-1	CASSLGELTHEQFF	TGTGCCAGCAGCTTGGGGGAGCTGACCCATGAGCAGTTCTTC
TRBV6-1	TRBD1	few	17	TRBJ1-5	CASSDEPDRGGNQPQHF	TGTGCCAGCAGTGACGAGCCGGACAGGGGTGGCAATCAGCCCCAGCATTTT
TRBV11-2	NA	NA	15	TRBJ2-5	CASSTGWTIQETQYF	TGTGCCAGCAGCACGGGCTGGACTATCCAAGAGACCCAGTACTTC
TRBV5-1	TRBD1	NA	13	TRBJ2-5	CASSTGQQETQYF	TGCGCCAGCAGTACGGGACAGCAAGAGACCCAGTACTTC
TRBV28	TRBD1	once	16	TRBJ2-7	CASSLSPGQIHYEQYF	TGTGCCAGCAGTTTATCCCCGGGACAGATACACTACGAGCAGTACTTC
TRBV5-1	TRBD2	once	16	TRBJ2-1	CASSLRASGTPPEQFF	TGCGCCAGCAGCCTTAGGGCTAGCGGGACCCCTCCAGAGCAGTTCTTC
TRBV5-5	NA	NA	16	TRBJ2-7	CASSLGSTAISYEQYF	TGTGCCAGCAGCTTGGGGTCCACGGCAATATCCTACGAGCAGTACTTC
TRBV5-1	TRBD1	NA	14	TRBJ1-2	CASSLTGANYGYTF	TGCGCCAGCAGCTTGACAGGGGCTAACTATGGCTACACCTTC
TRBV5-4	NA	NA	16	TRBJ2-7	CASSFFITVSSYEQYF	TGTGCCAGCAGCTTTTTCATTACGGTGAGCTCCTACGAGCAGTACTTC
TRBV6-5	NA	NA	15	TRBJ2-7	CASSYSTPGRYEQYF	TGTGCCAGCAGTTACTCAACACCGGGACGCTACGAGCAGTACTTC
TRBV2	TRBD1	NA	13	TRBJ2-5	CASSETGRETQYF	TGTGCCAGCAGTGAGACAGGGAGAGAGACCCAGTACTTC
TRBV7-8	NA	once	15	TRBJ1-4	CASSLEGGAGEKLFF	TGTGCCAGCAGCTTAGAGGGGGGCGCAGGTGAAAAACTGTTTTTT
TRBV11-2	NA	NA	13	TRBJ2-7	CASSLERVGQEYF	TGTGCCAGCAGCTTAGAGCGGGTTGGCCAGGAGTACTTC
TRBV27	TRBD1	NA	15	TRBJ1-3	CASSFQGARGNTIYF	TGTGCCAGCAGTTTCCAGGGGGCGCGCGGAAACACCATATATTTT
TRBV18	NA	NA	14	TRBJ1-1	CASSPQERNTEAFF	TGTGCCAGCTCACCTCAGGAGCGGAACACTGAAGCTTTCTTT
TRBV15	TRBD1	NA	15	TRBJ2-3	CATSRGDRGTDTQYF	TGTGCCACCAGCAGAGGGGACAGGGGCACAGATACGCAGTATTTT
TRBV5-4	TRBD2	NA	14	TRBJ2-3	CASSQGTSPDTQYF	TGTGCCAGCAGCCAGGGGACTAGCCCAGATACGCAGTATTTT
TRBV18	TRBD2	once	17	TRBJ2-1	CASSPNSWLAGYNEQFF	TGTGCCAGCTCACCAAACTCTTGGCTAGCGGGATACAATGAGCAGTTCTTC
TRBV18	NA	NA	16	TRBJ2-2	CASSPIRIDLSEELFF	TGTGCCAGCTCACCAATCCGTATCGACCTCTCGGAAGAGCTGTTTTTT
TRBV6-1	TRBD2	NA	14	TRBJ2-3	CASSERGLTDTQYF	TGTGCCAGCTCCGAGCGGGGGCTCACAGATACGCAGTATTTT
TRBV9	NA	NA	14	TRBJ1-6	CASSVGGSNSPLHF	TGTGCCAGCAGCGTAGGAGGGTCTAATTCACCCCTCCACTTT
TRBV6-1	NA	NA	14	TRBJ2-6	CASSPISGANVLTF	TGTGCCAGCAGTCCGATCTCTGGGGCCAACGTCCTGACTTTC
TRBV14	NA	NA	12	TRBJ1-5	CASSPTTPIEHF	TGTGCCAGCAGCCCCACCACTCCTATTGAACATTTT
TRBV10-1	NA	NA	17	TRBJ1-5	CASSVLTRVYSNQPQHF	TGCGCCAGCAGTGTCTTAACCAGGGTCTATAGCAATCAGCCCCAGCATTTT
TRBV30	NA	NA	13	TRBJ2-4	CAWGPGAKNIQYF	TGTGCCTGGGGGCCGGGTGCCAAAAACATTCAGTACTTC
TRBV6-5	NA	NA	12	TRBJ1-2	CASRGGSFGYTF	TGTGCCAGCAGGGGGGGATCGTTCGGCTACACCTTC
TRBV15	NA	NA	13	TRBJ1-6	CATSRPPGSPLHF	TGTGCCACCAGCAGACCCCCCGGTTCACCCCTCCACTTT
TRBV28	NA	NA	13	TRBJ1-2	CAGGGASNYGYTF	TGTGCCGGCGGGGGTGCGTCTAACTATGGCTACACCTTC
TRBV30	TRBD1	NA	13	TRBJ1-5	CAWTGGGNQPQHF	TGTGCCTGGACAGGGGGCGGGAATCAGCCCCAGCATTTT
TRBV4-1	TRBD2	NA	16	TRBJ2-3	CASSQPGTSSADTQYF	TGCGCCAGCAGCCAGCCAGGGACTAGCAGTGCGGATACGCAGTATTTT
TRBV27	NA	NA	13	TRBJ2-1	CASTKREHNEQFF	TGTGCCAGCACCAAACGGGAACACAATGAGCAGTTCTTC
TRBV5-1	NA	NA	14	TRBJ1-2	CASSLAEGLGGYTF	TGCGCCAGCAGCCTGGCGGAGGGGCTAGGTGGCTACACCTTC